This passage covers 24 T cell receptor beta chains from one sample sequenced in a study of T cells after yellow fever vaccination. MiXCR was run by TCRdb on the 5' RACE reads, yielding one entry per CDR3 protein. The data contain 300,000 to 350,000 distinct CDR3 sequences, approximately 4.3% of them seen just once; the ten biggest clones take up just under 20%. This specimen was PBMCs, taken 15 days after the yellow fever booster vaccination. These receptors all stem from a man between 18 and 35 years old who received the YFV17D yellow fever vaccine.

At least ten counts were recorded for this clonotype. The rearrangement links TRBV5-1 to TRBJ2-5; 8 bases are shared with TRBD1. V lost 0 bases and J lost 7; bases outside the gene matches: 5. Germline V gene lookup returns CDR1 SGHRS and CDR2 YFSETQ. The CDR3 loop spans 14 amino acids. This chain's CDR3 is CASSLGQGRGTQYF. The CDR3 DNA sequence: TGCGCCAGCAGCTTGGGACAGGGGCGTGGGACCCAGTACTTC.

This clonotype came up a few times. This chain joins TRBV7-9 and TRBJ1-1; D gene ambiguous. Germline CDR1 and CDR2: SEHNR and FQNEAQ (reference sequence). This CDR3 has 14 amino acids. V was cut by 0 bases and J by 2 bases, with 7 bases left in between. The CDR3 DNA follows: TGTGCCAGCAGCTTAGCGCTGGCCAACACTGAAGCTTTCTTT. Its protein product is CASSLALANTEAFF.

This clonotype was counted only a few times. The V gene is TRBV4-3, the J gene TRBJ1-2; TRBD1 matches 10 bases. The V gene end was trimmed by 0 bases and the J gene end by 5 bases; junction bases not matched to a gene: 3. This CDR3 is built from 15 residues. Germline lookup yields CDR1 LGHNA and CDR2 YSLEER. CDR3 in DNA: TGCGCCAGCAGCCAAGAGGGACAGGGGCGTTATGGCTACACCTTC. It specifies CASSQEGQGRYGYTF.

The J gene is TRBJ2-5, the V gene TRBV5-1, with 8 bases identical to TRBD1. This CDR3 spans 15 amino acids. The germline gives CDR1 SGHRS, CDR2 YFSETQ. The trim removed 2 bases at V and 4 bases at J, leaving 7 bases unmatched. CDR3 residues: CASSFRSGGLETQYF. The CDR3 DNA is TGCGCCAGCAGCTTTCGGTCAGGGGGCTTAGAGACCCAGTACTTC.

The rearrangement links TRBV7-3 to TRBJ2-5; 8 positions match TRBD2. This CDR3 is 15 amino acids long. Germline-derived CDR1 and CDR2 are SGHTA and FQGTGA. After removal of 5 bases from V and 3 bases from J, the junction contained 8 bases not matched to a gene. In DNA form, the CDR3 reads TGTGCCAGCAGCCGTGGCGTGGGACTAGAAGAGACCCAGTACTTC. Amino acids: CASSRGVGLEETQYF.

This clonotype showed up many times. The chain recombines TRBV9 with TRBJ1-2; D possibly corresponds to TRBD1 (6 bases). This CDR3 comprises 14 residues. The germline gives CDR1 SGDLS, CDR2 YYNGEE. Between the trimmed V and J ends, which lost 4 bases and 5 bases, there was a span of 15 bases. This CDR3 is CASSLRGGGYGYTF. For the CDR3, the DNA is TGTGCCAGCAGCCTCCGGGGGGGCGGGTATGGCTACACCTTC.

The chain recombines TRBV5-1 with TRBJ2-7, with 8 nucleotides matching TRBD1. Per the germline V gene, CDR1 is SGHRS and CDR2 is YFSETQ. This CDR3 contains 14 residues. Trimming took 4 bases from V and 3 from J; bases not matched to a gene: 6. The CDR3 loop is CASSPMTGDYEQYV. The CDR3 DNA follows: TGCGCCAGCAGCCCCATGACAGGGGACTACGAGCAGTACGTC.

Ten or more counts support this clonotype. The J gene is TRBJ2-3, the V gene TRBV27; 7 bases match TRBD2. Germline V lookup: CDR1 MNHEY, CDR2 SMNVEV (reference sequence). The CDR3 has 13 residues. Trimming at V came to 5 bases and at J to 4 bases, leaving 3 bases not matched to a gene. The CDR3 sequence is CASSLTSADTQYF. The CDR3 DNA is TGTGCCAGCAGTCTCACTAGCGCAGATACGCAGTATTTT.

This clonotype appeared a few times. For the CDR3, the DNA is TGTGCCAGCAGTGAAGCCGGCGGGGGGGTCACAGATACGCAGTATTTT. It translates to CASSEAGGGVTDTQYF. The V call is TRBV6-1, the J call TRBJ2-3; TRBD2 aligns across 9 bases. CDR3 size: 16 residues. Trimming removed 0 bases from V and 2 bases from J; junction bases left unmatched: 3. Per germline, CDR1 MNHNS and CDR2 SASEGT.

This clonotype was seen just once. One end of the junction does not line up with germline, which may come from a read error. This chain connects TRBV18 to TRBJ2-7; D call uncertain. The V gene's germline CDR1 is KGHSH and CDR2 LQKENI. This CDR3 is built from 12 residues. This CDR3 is CASSPVGYEQHF. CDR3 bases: TGTGCCAGCTCACCCGTCGGCTACGAGCAGCACTTC. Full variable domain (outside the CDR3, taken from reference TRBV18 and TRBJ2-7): NAGVMQNPRHLVRRRGQEARLRCSPMKGHSHVYWYRQLPEEGLKFMVYLQKENIIDESGMPKERFSAEFPKEGPSILRIQQVVRGDSAAYFCASSPVGYEQHFGPGTRLTVT.

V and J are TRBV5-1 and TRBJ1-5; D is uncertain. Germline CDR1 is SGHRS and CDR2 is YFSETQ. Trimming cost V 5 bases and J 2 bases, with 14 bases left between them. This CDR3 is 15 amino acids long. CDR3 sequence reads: CASSPTSLGNQPQHF. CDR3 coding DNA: TGCGCCAGCAGTCCCACCTCCCTCGGCAATCAGCCCCAGCATTTT.

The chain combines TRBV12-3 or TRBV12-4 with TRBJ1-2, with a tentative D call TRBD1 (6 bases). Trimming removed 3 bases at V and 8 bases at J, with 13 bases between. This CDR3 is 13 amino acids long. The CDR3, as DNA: TGTGCCAGCAGTTTGACGGGGGGCATCGGCTACACCTTC. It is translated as CASSLTGGIGYTF.

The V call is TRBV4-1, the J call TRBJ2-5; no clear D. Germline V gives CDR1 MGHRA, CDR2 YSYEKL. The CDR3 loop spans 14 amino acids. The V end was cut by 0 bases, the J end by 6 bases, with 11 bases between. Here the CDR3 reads CASSQERYEKTQYF. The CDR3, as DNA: TGCGCCAGCAGCCAAGAAAGATATGAAAAGACCCAGTACTTC.

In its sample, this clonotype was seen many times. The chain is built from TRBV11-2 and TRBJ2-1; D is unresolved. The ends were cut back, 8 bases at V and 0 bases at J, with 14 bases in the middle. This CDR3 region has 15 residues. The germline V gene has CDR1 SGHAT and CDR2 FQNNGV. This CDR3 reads CASSGVTSSYNEQFF. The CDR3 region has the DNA TGTGCCAGCTCTGGGGTCACGTCCTCCTACAATGAGCAGTTCTTC.

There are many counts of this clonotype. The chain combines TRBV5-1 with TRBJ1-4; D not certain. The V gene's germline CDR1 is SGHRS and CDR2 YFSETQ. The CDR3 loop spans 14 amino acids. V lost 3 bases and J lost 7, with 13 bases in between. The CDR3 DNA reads TGCGCCAGCAGCTCAAGGACCCCGCCTGAAAAACTGTTTTTT. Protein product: CASSSRTPPEKLFF.

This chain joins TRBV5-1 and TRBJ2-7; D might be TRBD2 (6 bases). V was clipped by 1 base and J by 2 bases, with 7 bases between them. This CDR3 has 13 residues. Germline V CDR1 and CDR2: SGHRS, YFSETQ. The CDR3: CASSLSGAYEQYV. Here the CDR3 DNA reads TGCGCCAGCAGCTTGTCGGGGGCCTACGAGCAGTACGTC.

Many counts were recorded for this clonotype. The CDR3 protein is CASSARGNFYGYTF. The CDR3 DNA reads TGTGCCAGCAGCGCCAGGGGAAATTTCTATGGCTACACCTTC. The chain has TRBV7-9 and TRBJ1-2; D possibly corresponds to TRBD1 (6 bases). The germline gives CDR1 SEHNR, CDR2 FQNEAQ (reference sequence). Trimming removed 5 bases at V and 4 bases at J, with 14 bases between. The CDR3 runs to 14 residues.

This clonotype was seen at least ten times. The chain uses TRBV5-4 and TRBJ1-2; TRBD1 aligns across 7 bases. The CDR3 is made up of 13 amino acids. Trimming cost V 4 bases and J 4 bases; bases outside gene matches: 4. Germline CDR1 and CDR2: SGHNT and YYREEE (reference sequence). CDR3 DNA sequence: TGTGCCAGCAGCCTGACAGGGCCCTATGGCTACACCTTC. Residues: CASSLTGPYGYTF.

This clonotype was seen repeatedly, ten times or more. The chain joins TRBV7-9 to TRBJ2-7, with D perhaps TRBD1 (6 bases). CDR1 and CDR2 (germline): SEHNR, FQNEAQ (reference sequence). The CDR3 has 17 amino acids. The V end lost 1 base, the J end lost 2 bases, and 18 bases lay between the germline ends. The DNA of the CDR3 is TGTGCCAGCAGCTTAGGGACAGATCCTTTCGTAGCCTACGAGCAGTACGTC. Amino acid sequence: CASSLGTDPFVAYEQYV.

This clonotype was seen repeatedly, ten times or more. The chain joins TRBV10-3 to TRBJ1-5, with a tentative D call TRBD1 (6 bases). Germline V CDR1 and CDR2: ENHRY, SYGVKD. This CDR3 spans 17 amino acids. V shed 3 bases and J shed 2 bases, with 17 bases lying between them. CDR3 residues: CAISEDPRRQGNQPQHF. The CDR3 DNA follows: TGTGCCATCAGTGAAGATCCGAGGCGACAGGGCAATCAGCCCCAGCATTTT.

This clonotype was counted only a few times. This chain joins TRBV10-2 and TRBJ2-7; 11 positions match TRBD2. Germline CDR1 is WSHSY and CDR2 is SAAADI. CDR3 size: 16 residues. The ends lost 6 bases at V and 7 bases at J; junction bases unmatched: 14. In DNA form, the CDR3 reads TGCGCCAGCAGCCCTGAATGGGGACTAGCGGCACTGGAGCAGTACTTC. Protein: CASSPEWGLAALEQYF.

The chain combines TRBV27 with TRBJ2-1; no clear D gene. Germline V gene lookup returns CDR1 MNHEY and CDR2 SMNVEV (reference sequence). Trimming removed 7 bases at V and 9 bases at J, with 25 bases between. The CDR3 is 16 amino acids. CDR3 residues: CASTSLRGVIKGEQFF. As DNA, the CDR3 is TGTGCCAGCACCTCTCTTCGTGGGGTCATAAAGGGTGAGCAGTTCTTC.

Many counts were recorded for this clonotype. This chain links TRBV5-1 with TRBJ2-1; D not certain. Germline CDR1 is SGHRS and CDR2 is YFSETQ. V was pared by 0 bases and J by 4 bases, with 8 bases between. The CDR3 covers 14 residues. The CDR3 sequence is CASSLDGEYNEQFF. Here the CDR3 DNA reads TGCGCCAGCAGCTTGGATGGGGAATACAATGAGCAGTTCTTC.

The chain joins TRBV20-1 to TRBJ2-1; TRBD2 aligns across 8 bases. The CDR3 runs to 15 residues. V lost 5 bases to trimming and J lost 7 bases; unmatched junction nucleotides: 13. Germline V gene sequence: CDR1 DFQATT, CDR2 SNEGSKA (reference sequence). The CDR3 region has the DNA TGCAGTGCTGCGGAGGCGGGGGGCCAACCGAATGAGCAGTTCTTC. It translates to CSAAEAGGQPNEQFF.